This T cell receptor (beta chain) was identified during a study of T cell changes during pregnancy in multiple sclerosis (dated 2019 in TCRdb). Notes on the research overall: The study looked at changes in the T cell repertoire across pregnancy in women with multiple sclerosis.

From V the trimming removes 8 bases and from J it removes 4 bases, while the gene matches leave 8 bases of the junction unaccounted for. CDR1 and CDR2 (GTSNPN, SVGIG) derive from the germline V gene (reference sequence). The CDR3 numbers 15 residues from cysteine through phenylalanine. Only CDR3 DNA remains: 45 bases, in frame from the first base. Library method: the immunoSEQ multiplex PCR assay. What TCRdb holds here is the immuneACCESS table cut down to in-frame rearrangements. Part of the clones is not present; checked against another copy, under half of the missing clones reflect an unresolved V gene, and the others are unexplained. The sample yields fewer than 40,000 clones; around 90% were counted once. Roughly 5.1% of the sample is held by the ten biggest clonotypes. As to this clone: Its antigen is still unknown. Base-call qualities are not available, and no considerably larger clone is one nucleotide away.

The sequencing used CD8+ T cells from peripheral blood mononuclear cells, collected in the first trimester of pregnancy. Recombination joined TRBV30 with TRBJ2-3, and TRBD2 matches 14 of the central bases. The origin of this receptor is a female donor with multiple sclerosis, enrolled in a pregnancy study. The DNA sequence is as follows: TGTGCCCAAAAGGGACTAGCGGGAGTTCCAGATACGCAGTATTTT. Translated, this gives CAQKGLAGVPDTQYF.